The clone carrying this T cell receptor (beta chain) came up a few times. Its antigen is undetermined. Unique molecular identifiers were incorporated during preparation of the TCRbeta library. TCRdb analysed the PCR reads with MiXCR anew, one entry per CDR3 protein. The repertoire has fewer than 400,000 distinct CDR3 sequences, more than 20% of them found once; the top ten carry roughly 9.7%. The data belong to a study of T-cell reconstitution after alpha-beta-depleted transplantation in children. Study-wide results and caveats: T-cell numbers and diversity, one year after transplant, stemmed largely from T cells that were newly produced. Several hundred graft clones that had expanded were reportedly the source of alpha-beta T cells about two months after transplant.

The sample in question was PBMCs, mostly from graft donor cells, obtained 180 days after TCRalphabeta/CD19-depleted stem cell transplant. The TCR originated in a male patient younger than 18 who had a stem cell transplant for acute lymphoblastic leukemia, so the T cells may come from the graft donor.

CDR3 sequence reads: CASSKAGTGGRSQPQHF. The CDR3 coding sequence is TGTGCCAGCAGCAAAGCCGGGACAGGGGGCCGGAGTCAGCCCCAGCATTTT. The chain employs TRBV11-2 and TRBJ1-5; 12 bases fit TRBD1. The CDR3 is made up of 17 amino acids. The germline gives CDR1 SGHAT, CDR2 FQNNGV. Germline trimming cut 5 bases from V and 6 bases from J; bases unmatched to any gene: 11.